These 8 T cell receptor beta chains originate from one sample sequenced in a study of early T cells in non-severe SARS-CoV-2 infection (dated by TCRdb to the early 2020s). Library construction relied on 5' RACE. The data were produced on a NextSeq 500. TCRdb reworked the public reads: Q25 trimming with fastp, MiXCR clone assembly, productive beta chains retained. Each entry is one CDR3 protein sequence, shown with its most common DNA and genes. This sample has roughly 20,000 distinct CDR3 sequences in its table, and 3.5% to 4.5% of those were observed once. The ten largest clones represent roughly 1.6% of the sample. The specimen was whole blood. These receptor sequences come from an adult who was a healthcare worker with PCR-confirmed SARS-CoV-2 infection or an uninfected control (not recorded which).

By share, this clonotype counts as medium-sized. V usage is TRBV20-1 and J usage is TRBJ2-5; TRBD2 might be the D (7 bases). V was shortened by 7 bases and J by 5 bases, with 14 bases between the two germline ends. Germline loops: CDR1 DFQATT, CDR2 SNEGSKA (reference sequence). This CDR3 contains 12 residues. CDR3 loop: CSVLKGGETQYF. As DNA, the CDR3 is TGCAGTGTCTTGAAGGGGGGGGAGACCCAGTACTTC.

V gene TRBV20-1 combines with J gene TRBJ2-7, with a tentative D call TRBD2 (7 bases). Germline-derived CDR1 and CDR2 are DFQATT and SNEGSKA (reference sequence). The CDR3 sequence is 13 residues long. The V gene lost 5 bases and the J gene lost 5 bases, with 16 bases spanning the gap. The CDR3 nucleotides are TGCAGTGCTTATGGGGGGGCGAGGGACGAGCAGTACTTC. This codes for CSAYGGARDEQYF.

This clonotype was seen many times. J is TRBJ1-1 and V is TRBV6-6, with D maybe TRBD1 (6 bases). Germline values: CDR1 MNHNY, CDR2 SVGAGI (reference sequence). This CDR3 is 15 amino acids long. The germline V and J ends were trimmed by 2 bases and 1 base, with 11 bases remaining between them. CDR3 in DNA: TGTGCCAGCAGTTACACCCAGACAGGGAACACTGAAGCTTTCTTT. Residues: CASSYTQTGNTEAFF.

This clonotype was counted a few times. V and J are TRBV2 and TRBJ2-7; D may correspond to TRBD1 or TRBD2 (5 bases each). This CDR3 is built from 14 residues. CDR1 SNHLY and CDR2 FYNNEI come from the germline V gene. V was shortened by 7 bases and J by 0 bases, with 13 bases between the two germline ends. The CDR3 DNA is TGTGCCAGCAAAAGCGGCAGGGCCTCCTACGAGCAGTACTTC. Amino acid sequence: CASKSGRASYEQYF.

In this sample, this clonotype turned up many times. The CDR3 sequence: CASSVAAGLAGQETQYF. CDR3 nucleotide sequence: TGTGCCAGCAGCGTAGCGGCGGGACTAGCGGGGCAAGAGACCCAGTACTTC. The V call is TRBV9, the J call TRBJ2-5, with 13 bases that match TRBD2. The CDR3 sequence is 17 residues long. Germline V gene lookup returns CDR1 SGDLS and CDR2 YYNGEE. V gave up 0 bases and J gave up 2 bases; unmatched junction bases: 4.

CDR3 bases: TGTGCCAGCACCAAGACCAGGGTTGGTGTCGCTGAAGCTTTCTTT. Translated: CASTKTRVGVAEAFF. V and J are TRBV7-9 and TRBJ1-1; D might be TRBD1 (5 bases). V shed 7 bases and J shed 6 bases, with 21 bases lying between them. The CDR3 spans 15 residues. CDR1 and CDR2 from the germline V gene are SEHNR and FQNEAQ (reference sequence).

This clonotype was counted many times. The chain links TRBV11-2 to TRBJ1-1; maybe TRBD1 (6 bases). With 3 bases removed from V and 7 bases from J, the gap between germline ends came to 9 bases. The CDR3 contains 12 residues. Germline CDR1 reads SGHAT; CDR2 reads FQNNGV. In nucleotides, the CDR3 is TGTGCCAGCAGCTTTCAGGGGAATGAAGCTTTCTTT. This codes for CASSFQGNEAFF.

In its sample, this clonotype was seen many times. The CDR3 nucleotides read TGTGCCAGCAGCGGTTTAGCGGGGAGCACAGATACGCAGTATTTT. Translating gives CASSGLAGSTDTQYF. The V call is TRBV7-6, the J call TRBJ2-3, with 8 nucleotides matching TRBD2. From germline, CDR1 is SGHVS and CDR2 FNYEAQ. This CDR3 has 15 amino acids. V was pared by 5 bases and J by 0 bases, with 4 bases of the junction left unmatched.